One T cell receptor beta chain is described in this entry. The antigen this receptor binds is unknown. One base away there is no much larger clone; base qualities are not given. This sample is drawn from a study of T cell responses to AZD1222 COVID-19 vaccine (TCRdb year 2021). In terms of the full investigation: TCR sequencing was performed for 230 to 250 trial participants, of whom about 200 were given two doses of AZD1222 and around 25 were given two doses of MenACWY control vaccine. Trial participants were enrolled by age into subgroups of 18-55, 56-69 and 70-plus years, and approximately 150, 30 and 60 TCR-sequenced participants, respectively, were included in these subgroups.

In light of the paper, this sample's time point label describes: baseline before first vaccination. This specimen's treatment or condition label, interpreted: meningococcal conjugate vaccine given as trial control. Vaccinee samples came from UK trials COV001 and COV002, including a single-blind randomized controlled phase 2/3 trial of AZD1222 (ChAdOx1 nCoV-19) in healthy adults. Trial participant PBMC samples were collected at day 0 and day 28 after the second dose for TCRbeta chain sequencing. Its CDR3 holds 14 amino acids, cysteine through phenylalanine. The DNA shown is the 42-base CDR3, in frame from base 1. Based on the germline V gene (reference sequence), the CDR1 and CDR2 sequences are SGHNT and YYREEE. V is shortened by 3 bases, J by 4 bases, and the region joining them spans 11 bases. The CDR3 regions of human TCRbeta chains were subjected to immunosequencing. Per the authors' processing: TCRs in the repertoires were compared against a reference library of SARS-CoV-2-specific TCRs that had been generated with the MIRA antigen-specificity platform. Breadth was defined as the fraction of unique TCRs that were SARS-CoV-2-associated, and depth was defined as the fraction of total T cells that were SARS-CoV-2-associated. Each spike-specific TCR was assigned to its reactive spike region and to a CD4 or CD8 class using the MIRA data. Log10-transformed breadth and depth values were compared by one-way ANOVA with Sidak's multiple comparisons tests. TCRdb carries this immuneACCESS record with in-frame sequences only. Its versions omit some clonotypes, under half of them owing to an unresolved V gene in the studies checked, with the rest unexplained. V and J calls and clone size are as listed in that table; D and trimming were resolved from the DNA. Across this sample there are about 140,000 clones, with about 92% seen only once. The ten largest clones add up to around 0.9% of the sample.

The study at large found these results: Only six AZD1222 recipients were SARS-CoV-2 seropositive at baseline, limiting conclusions about previously exposed vaccinees. Participants were mostly white British and included more females than males, and it was suggested by the authors that clonal diversity may have been underestimated. After two AZD1222 doses, both the breadth and the depth of spike-specific TCRs were significantly higher than at day 0 and than in MenACWY recipients. Reportedly, close to half of the unique spike-specific TCRs recognized epitopes lying outside the regions that are mutated in the B.1.351 and B.1.1.7 variants. The 56-69-year group was small, and its depth increase did not reach significance, likely because of low power. The vaccine-associated CD4 TCRs covered the entire spike protein, and the dominant responses fell in regions 160-218 and 743-854. No day 14 peak-response samples were available, so repertoires were characterized only after the peak T cell response.

This specimen consisted of peripheral blood, obtained on day 0 of MenACWY control vaccination. The sequence links TRBV5-4 to TRBJ1-5; TRBD1 could be the D gene, as 6 bases match. The sequence derives from an adult in good health. The CDR3 region: CASSWGGANQPQHF. In nucleotides, the sequence is TGTGCCAGCAGCTGGGGGGGGGCAAATCAGCCCCAGCATTTT. This CDR3, with the reference TRBV5-4 and TRBJ1-5 proteins standing in past its ends, gives the full variable domain ETGVTQSPTHLIKTRGQQVTLRCSSQSGHNTVSWYQQALGQGPQFIFQYYREEENGRGNFPPRFSGLQFPNYSSELNVNALELDDSALYLCASSWGGANQPQHFGDGTRLSIL.